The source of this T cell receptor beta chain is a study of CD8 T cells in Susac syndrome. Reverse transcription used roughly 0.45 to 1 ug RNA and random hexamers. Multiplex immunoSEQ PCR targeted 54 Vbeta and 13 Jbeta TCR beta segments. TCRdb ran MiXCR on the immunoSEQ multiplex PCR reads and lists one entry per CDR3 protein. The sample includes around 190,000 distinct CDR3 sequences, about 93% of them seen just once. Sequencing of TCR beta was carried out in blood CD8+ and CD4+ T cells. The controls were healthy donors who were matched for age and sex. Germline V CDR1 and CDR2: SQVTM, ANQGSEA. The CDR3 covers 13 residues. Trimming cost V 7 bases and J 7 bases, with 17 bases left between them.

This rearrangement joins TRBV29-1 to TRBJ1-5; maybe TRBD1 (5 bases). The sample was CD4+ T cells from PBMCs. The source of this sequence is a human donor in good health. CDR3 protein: CSASGGRRQPQHF. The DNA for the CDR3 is TGCAGCGCCTCCGGGGGTAGGCGGCAGCCCCAGCATTTT. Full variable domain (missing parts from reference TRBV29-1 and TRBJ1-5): SAVISQKPSRDICQRGTSLTIQCQVDSQVTMMFWYRQQPGQSLTLIATANQGSEATYESGFVIDKFPISRPNLTFSTLTVSNMSPEDSSIYLCSASGGRRQPQHFGDGTRLSIL.